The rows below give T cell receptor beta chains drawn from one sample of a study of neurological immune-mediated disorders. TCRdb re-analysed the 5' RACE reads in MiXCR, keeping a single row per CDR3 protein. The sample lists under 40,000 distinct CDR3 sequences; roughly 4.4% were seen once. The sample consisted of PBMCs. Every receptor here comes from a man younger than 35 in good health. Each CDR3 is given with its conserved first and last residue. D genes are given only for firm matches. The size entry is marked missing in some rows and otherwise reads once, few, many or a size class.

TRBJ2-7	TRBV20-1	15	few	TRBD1	CSASKGDRFPYEQYF	TGCAGTGCTAGTAAGGGGGACAGGTTCCCCTACGAGCAGTACTTC
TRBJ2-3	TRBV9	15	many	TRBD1	CASSEPGQGTDTQYF	TGTGCCAGCAGCGAGCCGGGACAGGGGACGGATACGCAGTATTTT
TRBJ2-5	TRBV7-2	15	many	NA	CASSLSPWRKETQYF	TGTGCCAGCAGCTTAAGCCCTTGGCGAAAAGAGACCCAGTACTTC
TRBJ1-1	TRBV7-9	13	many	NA	CASSSTPTGEAFF	TGTGCCAGCAGCTCAACCCCAACTGGTGAAGCTTTCTTT
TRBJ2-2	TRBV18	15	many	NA	CASSPETANTGELFF	TGTGCCAGCTCACCGGAGACAGCGAACACCGGGGAGCTGTTTTTT
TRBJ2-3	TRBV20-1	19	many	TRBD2	CSARDSRSGAFWGTDTQYF	TGCAGTGCTAGAGATTCTAGGAGCGGGGCTTTTTGGGGCACAGATACGCAGTATTTT
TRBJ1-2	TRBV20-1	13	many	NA	CSARVDQNYGYTF	TGCAGTGCTAGAGTCGACCAAAACTATGGCTACACCTTC
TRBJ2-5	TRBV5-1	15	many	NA	CASSGGTDTGETQYF	TGCGCCAGCAGCGGCGGGACGGATACTGGAGAGACCCAGTACTTC
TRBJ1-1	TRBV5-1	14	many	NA	CASSPKTDSTEAFF	TGCGCCAGCAGCCCCAAAACCGACAGCACTGAAGCTTTCTTT
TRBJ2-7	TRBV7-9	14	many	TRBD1	CATPLGTGGHEQYF	TGTGCCACCCCACTGGGGACAGGGGGCCACGAGCAGTACTTC
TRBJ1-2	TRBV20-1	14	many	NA	CSASSSYGGYGYTF	TGCAGTGCTAGTTCTTCCTACGGGGGATATGGCTACACCTTC
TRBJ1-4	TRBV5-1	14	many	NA	CASSLRTPNEKLFF	TGCGCCAGCAGCCTACGGACGCCTAATGAAAAACTGTTTTTT
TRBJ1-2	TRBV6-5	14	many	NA	CASSRDTSNYGYTF	TGTGCCAGCAGCCGGGACACTTCTAACTATGGCTACACCTTC
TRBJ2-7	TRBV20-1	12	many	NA	CSAKRLGAEQYF	TGCAGTGCTAAACGGTTAGGGGCCGAGCAGTACTTC
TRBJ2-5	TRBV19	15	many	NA	CATSGQGGGQETQYF	TGTGCCACTTCCGGGCAGGGAGGAGGGCAAGAGACCCAGTACTTC
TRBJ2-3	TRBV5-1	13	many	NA	CASSLSNTDTQYF	TGCGCCAGCAGCTTGTCGAACACAGATACGCAGTATTTT
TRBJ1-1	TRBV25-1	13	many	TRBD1	CASRGQGVSEAFF	TGTGCCAGCAGGGGACAGGGGGTGAGTGAAGCTTTCTTT
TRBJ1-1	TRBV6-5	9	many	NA	CARRDEAFF	TGTGCCAGGAGGGATGAAGCTTTCTTT
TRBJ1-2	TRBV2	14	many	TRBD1	CASQRGQGSYGYTF	TGTGCCAGCCAAAGGGGACAGGGGTCCTATGGCTACACCTTC
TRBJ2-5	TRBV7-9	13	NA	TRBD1	CASSPTGEETQYF	TGTGCCAGCAGCCCCACAGGGGAGGAGACCCAGTACTTC
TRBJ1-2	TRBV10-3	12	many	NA	CAITGPGYGYTF	TGTGCCATAACAGGACCTGGATATGGCTACACCTTC
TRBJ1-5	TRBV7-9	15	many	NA	CASSHGGKSNQPQHF	TGTGCCAGCAGTCATGGGGGGAAGAGCAATCAGCCCCAGCATTTT
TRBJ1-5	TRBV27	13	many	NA	CASSFGLEQPQHF	TGTGCCAGCAGTTTCGGGCTCGAACAGCCCCAGCATTTT
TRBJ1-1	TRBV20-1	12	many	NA	CSARRGNTEAFF	TGCAGTGCGAGAAGGGGGAACACTGAAGCTTTCTTT
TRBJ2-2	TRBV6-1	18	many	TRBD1	CASRMGISGTGSTGELFF	TGTGCCAGCAGGATGGGTATCTCCGGGACAGGGAGCACCGGGGAGCTGTTTTTT
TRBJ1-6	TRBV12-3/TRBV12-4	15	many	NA	CASSPDGKENSPLHF	TGTGCCAGCAGTCCCGACGGTAAAGAGAACTCACCCCTCCACTTT